This passage covers 3 T cell receptor beta chains from one sample sequenced in a study of CD4 T cell repertoires in COVID-19. The memory T cells were sequenced right after ex vivo isolation, without culture. Repertoires were generated with immunoSEQ multiplex PCR, while TCRdb's copy carries only in-frame clones and drops some. The profile shows approximately 24,000 clones, 93% of them singletons. The material sequenced was circulating follicular helper CD4+ T cells (cTfh) from blood, taken before the COVID-19 pandemic. The receptors stem from a human donor who had COVID-19.

The V call is TRBV19, the J call TRBJ1-2; TRBD1 might be the D (6 bases). Germline values: CDR1 LNHDA, CDR2 SQIVND (reference sequence). The CDR3 runs to 13 residues. Trimming took off 3 bases at V and 7 bases at J, with 12 bases between the two ends. The CDR3 bases are TGTGCCAGTAGTATGGTGGGGGCTGGTGGCTACACCTTC. This encodes CASSMVGAGGYTF.

The gene calls are TRBV5-1 and TRBJ1-1, with D hard to call. The CDR3 has 13 residues. The germline V and J ends were trimmed by 0 bases and 10 bases, with 13 bases remaining between them. Germline V gene data show CDR1 as SGHRS and CDR2 as YFSETQ. Here the CDR3 DNA reads TGCGCCAGCAGCTTGGCCGAGGGAGGTGGAGCTTTCTTT. This gives the protein CASSLAEGGGAFF. The complete variable domain, with remaining parts taken from reference TRBV5-1 and TRBJ1-1, reads KAGVTQTPRYLIKTRGQQVTLSCSPISGHRSVSWYQQTPGQGLQFLFEYFSETQRNKGNFPGRFSGRQFSNSRSEMNVSTLELGDSALYLCASSLAEGGGAFFGQGTRLTVV.

The rearrangement links TRBV29-1 to TRBJ2-3; D might be TRBD2 (6 bases). V was trimmed by 4 bases and J by 3 bases, leaving 14 bases between them. Germline V gives CDR1 SQVTM, CDR2 ANQGSEA. The CDR3 covers 14 residues. CDR3 residues: CSVATRGVTDTQYF. The CDR3 DNA reads as TGCAGCGTTGCGACTAGAGGGGTTACAGATACGCAGTATTTT.